Each of the 18 T cell receptor beta chains below was sequenced from the same sample in a study of T-cell memory formation after mild COVID-19. TCRdb ran MiXCR on the 5' RACE reads and lists one entry per CDR3 protein. Of some 300,000 distinct CDR3 sequences listed, 20% are singletons. Material for sequencing was PBMCs or a T cell subset sorted from them (not recorded which). Receptor source: a man between 18 and 29 years old who had mild COVID-19 (a few samples of this study predate the infection). Cell type and time point are not known.

This clonotype occurred a few times. The rearrangement links TRBV9 to TRBJ1-1, with 9 positions matching TRBD1. J gave up 3 bases and V 5 bases, and 8 bases lay outside the gene matches. Germline lookup yields CDR1 SGDLS and CDR2 YYNGEE. This CDR3 is built from 15 residues. The CDR3 bases are TGTGCCAGCAGAAGAGGGACAGGGTCCGACACTGAAGCTTTCTTT. This codes for CASRRGTGSDTEAFF.

This clonotype occurred a few times. This chain uses TRBV2 with TRBJ1-2; 8 bases match TRBD1. The CDR3 runs 13 residues. V dropped 7 bases and J dropped 5; count of bases not matched to a gene: 6. Germline CDR1 and CDR2: SNHLY and FYNNEI. For the CDR3, the DNA is TGTGCCAGCACCCGACAGGGGTTTTATGGCTACACCTTC. Translated, it gives CASTRQGFYGYTF.

The genes are TRBV7-3 and TRBJ2-1, with D maybe TRBD2 (5 bases). Germline V gene sequence: CDR1 SGHTA, CDR2 FQGTGA. V was cut by 2 bases and J by 2 bases, with 10 bases left in between. The CDR3 length is 15 residues. The CDR3: CASSLGPGTYNEQFF. The CDR3 DNA reads as TGTGCCAGCAGCTTAGGGCCCGGGACCTACAATGAGCAGTTCTTC. The entire variable domain, with the rest obtained from reference TRBV7-3 and TRBJ2-1, is as follows: GAGVSQTPSNKVTEKGKYVELRCDPISGHTALYWYRQSLGQGPEFLIYFQGTGAADDSGLPNDRFFAVRPEGSVSTLKIQRTERGDSAVYLCASSLGPGTYNEQFFGPGTRLTVL.

This chain joins TRBV15 and TRBJ2-3; TRBD2 agrees at 7 bases. CDR3 length: 14 residues. Looked up from germline, CDR1 is LNHNV and CDR2 is YYDKDF (reference sequence). J lost 2 bases, V lost 8 bases, and 7 bases had no gene match. The CDR3 sequence is CATAGGGDTDTQYF. DNA for the CDR3: TGTGCCACCGCCGGCGGGGGAGACACAGATACGCAGTATTTT. Supplemented by reference TRBV15 and TRBJ2-3, the full variable domain reads DAMVIQNPRYQVTQFGKPVTLSCSQTLNHNVMYWYQQKSSQAPKLLFHYYDKDFNNEADTPDNFQSRRPNTSFCFLDIRSPGLGDTAMYLCATAGGGDTDTQYFGPGTRLTVL.

This sequence joins TRBV15 and TRBJ2-3, with 7 nucleotides matching TRBD1. Per germline, CDR1 LNHNV and CDR2 YYDKDF (reference sequence). V lost 4 bases and J lost 1; bases outside the gene matches: 5. The CDR3 has 15 residues. DNA of the CDR3: TGTGCCACCAGCACTAGGGGGCCAGGCACAGATACGCAGTATTTT. This codes for CATSTRGPGTDTQYF. The whole variable domain, filled in from reference TRBV15 and TRBJ2-3, reads DAMVIQNPRYQVTQFGKPVTLSCSQTLNHNVMYWYQQKSSQAPKLLFHYYDKDFNNEADTPDNFQSRRPNTSFCFLDIRSPGLGDTAMYLCATSTRGPGTDTQYFGPGTRLTVL.

The chain employs TRBV6-5 and TRBJ2-7; 8 bases fit TRBD1. V shed 6 bases, J shed 0 bases, and the junction held 7 bases outside the gene matches. Germline V gives CDR1 MNHEY, CDR2 SVGAGI. This CDR3 has 15 amino acids. The CDR3 is CASSYRDRSSYEQYF. Written as DNA, the CDR3 is TGTGCCAGCAGCTACCGGGACAGGTCCTCCTACGAGCAGTACTTC.

This clonotype was found a few times. The chain carries TRBV20-1 and TRBJ1-1; no definite D call. Trimming shortened V by 6 bases and J by 6 bases, and 20 bases separated the two germline ends. Germline lookup yields CDR1 DFQATT and CDR2 SNEGSKA (reference sequence). The CDR3 spans 14 residues. The CDR3 loop is CSAPRPGPSPEAFF. The CDR3 bases are TGCAGTGCGCCAAGACCGGGTCCCTCGCCTGAAGCTTTCTTT.

In its sample, this clonotype was seen a few times. The rearrangement joins TRBV4-2 to TRBJ1-5; D not certain. V lost 1 base and J lost 7, with 5 bases in between. Germline values: CDR1 LGHNA, CDR2 YNFKEQ. There are 12 residues in the CDR3. CDR3 sequence reads: CASSQGIQPQHF. CDR3 nucleotide sequence: TGTGCCAGCAGCCAAGGCATCCAGCCCCAGCATTTT.

The V and J genes are TRBV6-6 and TRBJ2-1; D could derive from TRBD1 or TRBD2 (5 bases each). The V gene's germline CDR1 is MNHNY and CDR2 SVGAGI (reference sequence). V was cut by 4 bases and J by 2 bases, with 9 bases left in between. This CDR3 is built from 14 residues. CDR3 residues: CASSSGATYNEQFF. The CDR3, as DNA: TGTGCCAGCAGTTCCGGGGCTACCTACAATGAGCAGTTCTTC.

The chain links TRBV20-1 to TRBJ2-7; D gene unclear. The CDR3 extends over 12 amino acids. CDR1 is DFQATT and CDR2 is SNEGSKA in the germline V gene (reference sequence). Trimming left V 3 bases short and J 4 bases short, with 10 bases between. The DNA for the CDR3 is TGCAGTGCTAGCCCCCTTGGGTACGAGCAGTACTTC. Its translation: CSASPLGYEQYF.

The chain links TRBV6-1 to TRBJ1-6, with 9 bases fitting TRBD1. Germline lookup yields CDR1 MNHNS and CDR2 SASEGT. This CDR3 contains 17 residues. The V and J ends lost 3 bases and 10 bases, in that order; junction bases with no gene match: 13. The CDR3 DNA is TGTGCCAGCAGTGAGCGCGCTGCTGACAGGGGGAGGTCACCCCTCCACTTT. It codes for CASSERAADRGRSPLHF.

The DNA for the CDR3 is TGTGCCAGCAGACGGGACAGCTATAATTCACCCCTCCACTTT. Protein: CASRRDSYNSPLHF. The chain couples TRBV3-1 to TRBJ1-6; 7 bases fit TRBD1. CDR1 LGHDT and CDR2 YNNKEL come from the germline V gene (reference sequence). The CDR3 is 14 amino acids. The V and J ends lost 6 bases and 3 bases, in that order; junction bases with no gene match: 2. The full variable domain, rest sourced from reference TRBV3-1 and TRBJ1-6, is DTAVSQTPKYLVTQMGNDKSIKCEQNLGHDTMYWYKQDSKKFLKIMFSYNNKELIINETVPNRFSPKSPDKAHLNLHINSLELGDSAVYFCASRRDSYNSPLHFGNGTRLTVT.

This clonotype occurred a few times. The chain employs TRBV7-3 and TRBJ2-1; 7 nucleotides align to TRBD1. V was clipped by 3 bases and J by 9 bases; unmatched bases: 2. Germline V gene sequence: CDR1 SGHTA, CDR2 FQGTGA. The CDR3 is 12 residues long. This chain's CDR3 is CASSFSGGEQFF. CDR3 DNA: TGTGCCAGCAGCTTTTCAGGGGGTGAGCAGTTCTTC.

The table lists this clonotype with a few counts. The chain has TRBV11-3 and TRBJ2-3; maybe TRBD1 (6 bases). Germline CDR1 is SGHNT and CDR2 is YENEEA. Trimming took 5 bases from V and 6 from J, leaving 15 bases between them. The length of the CDR3 is 14 residues. The CDR3 sequence: CASSTNRVRDTQYF. The CDR3 nucleotides are TGTGCCAGCAGCACTAACAGGGTTCGGGATACGCAGTATTTT.

Only a few counts were recorded for this clonotype. This rearrangement joins TRBV18 to TRBJ1-2; weak D call: TRBD1 (5 bases). V was cut by 3 bases and J by 1 base, with 12 bases left in between. CDR1 and CDR2 from the germline V gene are KGHSH and LQKENI. The CDR3 contains 15 residues. The CDR3 sequence is CASSPPNGGNYGYTF. In nucleotides, the CDR3 is TGTGCCAGCTCACCGCCAAATGGGGGTAACTATGGCTACACCTTC.

The table lists this clonotype with a few counts. V and J are TRBV20-1 and TRBJ2-5; D gene uncertain. The CDR3 is made up of 12 amino acids. Germline V gene sequence: CDR1 DFQATT, CDR2 SNEGSKA (reference sequence). The V end lost 7 bases, the J end lost 4 bases, and 13 bases lay between the germline ends. The CDR3 protein is CSVDWGGETQYF. The DNA of the CDR3 is TGCAGTGTAGACTGGGGTGGAGAGACCCAGTACTTC.

V usage is TRBV7-9 and J usage is TRBJ2-3; TRBD1 aligns across 7 bases. CDR1 and CDR2 from the germline V gene are SEHNR and FQNEAQ (reference sequence). With V trimmed by 7 bases and J by 1 base, 2 bases remained unmatched. The CDR3 is made up of 13 amino acids. This CDR3 is CASNGQGTDTQYF. The CDR3 coding sequence is TGTGCCAGCAACGGACAGGGCACAGATACGCAGTATTTT.

This sequence joins TRBV4-1 and TRBJ1-1; maybe TRBD1 (5 bases). Trimming took off 8 bases at V and 5 bases at J, with 12 bases between the two ends. Germline values: CDR1 MGHRA, CDR2 YSYEKL. This CDR3 has 12 residues. As DNA, the CDR3 is TGCGCCAGCCTAGATGGGGGAACTGAAGCTTTCTTT. This translates into CASLDGGTEAFF.